This passage covers 22 T cell receptor beta chains from one sample sequenced in a study of T cell responses to AZD1222 COVID-19 vaccine. Only in-frame clones appear in the TCRdb table, and some are missing; sequencing was by immunoSEQ multiplex PCR. The sample shows roughly 79,000 clones, about 72% of them seen only once. Sequencing used peripheral blood, obtained on day 0 of AZD1222 vaccination. The receptors come from an adult in good health.

This clone is a singleton in its sample. V is TRBV5-4 and J is TRBJ1-1; D may be TRBD1 (5 bases). Between the trimmed V and J ends, which lost 2 bases and 2 bases, there was a span of 10 bases. This CDR3 comprises 14 residues. The germline V gene has CDR1 SGHNT and CDR2 YYREEE (reference sequence). The CDR3: CASSFWGYNTEAFF. The CDR3 DNA sequence: TGTGCCAGCAGCTTCTGGGGGTACAACACTGAAGCTTTCTTT. Complete variable domain (other parts from reference TRBV5-4 and TRBJ1-1): ETGVTQSPTHLIKTRGQQVTLRCSSQSGHNTVSWYQQALGQGPQFIFQYYREEENGRGNFPPRFSGLQFPNYSSELNVNALELDDSALYLCASSFWGYNTEAFFGQGTRLTVV.

The rearrangement joins TRBV19 to TRBJ2-1; maybe TRBD2 (5 bases). The germline V and J ends were trimmed by 0 bases and 7 bases, with 28 bases remaining between them. This CDR3 contains 20 residues. Germline lookup yields CDR1 LNHDA and CDR2 SQIVND (reference sequence). Here the CDR3 reads CASSIELADYMGSRVNEQFF. CDR3 DNA: TGTGCCAGTAGTATAGAGCTCGCAGACTACATGGGGTCAAGGGTGAATGAGCAGTTCTTC.

This chain uses TRBV5-1 with TRBJ2-2, with D uncertain. V was pared by 0 bases and J by 1 base, with 4 bases between. CDR1 SGHRS and CDR2 YFSETQ come from the germline V gene. The CDR3 spans 14 residues. The CDR3 DNA reads TGCGCCAGCAGCTTGGATGGGAACACCGGGGAGCTGTTTTTT. It yields the protein CASSLDGNTGELFF.

The rearrangement joins TRBV9 to TRBJ2-1; 15 bases align to TRBD2. CDR1 is SGDLS, CDR2 YYNGEE, per germline. This CDR3 is built from 17 residues. The J segment lost 1 base and the V segment lost 3 bases, leaving 2 bases of the junction unmatched. CDR3 DNA sequence: TGTGCCAGCAGCGAGGGGACTAGCGGGGGGTCCTACAATGAGCAGTTCTTC. Protein product: CASSEGTSGGSYNEQFF.

This chain uses TRBV19 with TRBJ2-1; D call uncertain. Trimming left V 4 bases short and J 0 bases short, with 7 bases between. Germline CDR1 reads LNHDA; CDR2 reads SQIVND (reference sequence). There are 14 residues in the CDR3. CDR3 sequence reads: CASSNPSSYNEQFF. The DNA for the CDR3 is TGTGCCAGTAGTAATCCGAGCTCCTACAATGAGCAGTTCTTC.

V usage is TRBV15 and J usage is TRBJ2-7, with a tentative D call TRBD2 (5 bases). The CDR3 is 15 amino acids. The germline gives CDR1 LNHNV, CDR2 YYDKDF (reference sequence). V was cut by 0 bases and J by 1 base, with 10 bases left in between. CDR3 DNA: TGTGCCACCAGCAGAGAGCTAGCCCGATCCTACGAGCAGTACTTC. Translating it yields CATSRELARSYEQYF.

This clone was observed a handful of times. V usage is TRBV24-1 and J usage is TRBJ1-1, with D perhaps TRBD1 (5 bases). V lost 7 bases and J lost 1, with 12 bases in between. Per germline, CDR1 KGHDR and CDR2 SFDVKD. CDR3 length: 14 amino acids. The CDR3 spells CATSGWGGNTEAFF. CDR3 bases: TGTGCCACCAGCGGTTGGGGGGGGAACACTGAAGCTTTCTTT.

This rearrangement joins TRBV4-1 to TRBJ1-1; tentative D call: TRBD1 (5 bases). Per germline, CDR1 MGHRA and CDR2 YSYEKL. The CDR3 is 15 amino acids. Trimming stripped 2 bases from V and 7 bases from J, with 17 bases between. CDR3 DNA: TGCGCCAGCAGCCAATTAGGCAGGGAAAGGATTGAAGCTTTCTTT. It specifies CASSQLGRERIEAFF.

V usage is TRBV11-3 and J usage is TRBJ2-1, with TRBD2 matching over 7 bases. V trimming: 3 bases; J trimming: 7 bases; junction bases outside the gene matches: 6. Per germline, CDR1 SGHNT and CDR2 YENEEA. The CDR3 has 14 amino acids. CDR3 amino acids: CASSFGREWNEQFF. The CDR3 DNA reads as TGTGCCAGCAGCTTCGGGCGGGAGTGGAATGAGCAGTTCTTC.

This chain uses TRBV5-1 with TRBJ1-2; D possibly corresponds to TRBD1 (5 bases). V lost 0 bases, J lost 4 bases, and 7 bases lay in between. Germline CDR1 SGHRS, CDR2 YFSETQ. This CDR3 has 13 residues. The CDR3 nucleotides are TGCGCCAGCAGCTTGGCGGGACTCTATGGCTACACCTTC. It encodes CASSLAGLYGYTF. Looking up the rest from reference TRBV5-1 and TRBJ1-2 gives the full variable domain: KAGVTQTPRYLIKTRGQQVTLSCSPISGHRSVSWYQQTPGQGLQFLFEYFSETQRNKGNFPGRFSGRQFSNSRSEMNVSTLELGDSALYLCASSLAGLYGYTFGSGTRLTVV.

This chain links TRBV25-1 with TRBJ1-2; possibly TRBD1 for D (6 bases). V lost 1 base and J lost 4, with 13 bases in between. The CDR3 covers 15 residues. Germline V lookup: CDR1 MGHDK, CDR2 SYGVNS. CDR3 sequence reads: CASSESGDTGYGYTF. The CDR3 bases are TGTGCCAGCAGTGAATCGGGGGACACGGGCTATGGCTACACCTTC.

V and J are TRBV5-4 and TRBJ1-4, with D possibly being TRBD1 (5 bases). This CDR3 comprises 15 residues. Germline V lookup: CDR1 SGHNT, CDR2 YYREEE (reference sequence). Trimming took 0 bases from V and 8 from J, leaving 14 bases between them. CDR3 region: CASSLGSMGREKLFF. In DNA, the CDR3 is TGTGCCAGCAGCTTGGGCTCGATGGGACGGGAAAAACTGTTTTTT.

This chain joins TRBV7-9 and TRBJ2-5, with 7 bases that match TRBD1. Per the germline V gene, CDR1 is SEHNR and CDR2 is FQNEAQ (reference sequence). The trim removed 1 base at V and 1 base at J, leaving 6 bases unmatched. This CDR3 has 16 amino acids. The CDR3 loop is CASSLDRPGGQETQYF. In DNA form, the CDR3 reads TGTGCCAGCAGCTTAGATCGGCCAGGGGGCCAAGAGACCCAGTACTTC.

The CDR3 coding sequence is TGTGCCAGCAGCCCTCGGGACAGGGGGCCCGGGGAGCTGTTTTTT. This gives the protein CASSPRDRGPGELFF. The chain has TRBV3-1 (or the pseudogene TRBV3-2) and TRBJ2-2; 12 bases fit TRBD1. This CDR3 region has 15 residues. Germline trimming cut 4 bases from V and 6 bases from J; bases unmatched to any gene: 3. Germline V gene sequence: CDR1 LGHDT, CDR2 YNNKEL (reference sequence).

This chain connects TRBV5-4 to TRBJ1-2; possibly TRBD1 for D (6 bases). Germline V CDR1 and CDR2: SGHNT, YYREEE (reference sequence). V was pared by 0 bases and J by 3 bases, with 15 bases between. The CDR3 is made up of 16 amino acids. The CDR3 DNA is TGTGCCAGCAGCTTGGATCGCTTGGCAGGGGACTATGGCTACACCTTC. Amino acids: CASSLDRLAGDYGYTF.

CDR3 amino acids: CASRRGQGFTDTQYF. The CDR3 DNA reads as TGTGCCAGCAGACGAGGACAGGGGTTTACAGATACGCAGTATTTT. The V call is TRBV28, the J call TRBJ2-3, with TRBD1 identical over 9 bases. Germline CDR1 is MDHEN and CDR2 is SYDVKM. The CDR3 contains 15 residues. After removal of 6 bases from V and 3 bases from J, the junction contained 7 bases not matched to a gene.

This chain connects TRBV7-9 to TRBJ1-4; TRBD1 matches 9 bases. V trimming: 5 bases; J trimming: 6 bases; junction bases outside the gene matches: 4. CDR1 is SEHNR, CDR2 FQNEAQ, per germline (reference sequence). There are 14 residues in the CDR3. CDR3 coding DNA: TGTGCCAGCAGCGCCCGGGACAGGGATGAAAAACTGTTTTTT. Its protein is CASSARDRDEKLFF.

This clone was detected many times. The rearrangement uses TRBV5-4 and TRBJ1-2; maybe TRBD1 (5 bases). This CDR3 has 12 amino acids. V lost 2 bases and J lost 6, with 8 bases in between. The germline CDR1 and CDR2 sequences are SGHNT and YYREEE (reference sequence). CDR3 sequence: CASSFDRDGYTF. As DNA, the CDR3 is TGTGCCAGCAGCTTCGACAGAGATGGCTACACCTTC.

V and J are TRBV6-5 and TRBJ2-1; D is ambiguous. Per the germline V gene, CDR1 is MNHEY and CDR2 is SVGAGI. The CDR3 spans 13 residues. The V and J ends lost 5 bases and 4 bases respectively, with 9 bases between them. The CDR3 DNA reads TGTGCCAGCAGTCGAATGATATACAATGAGCAGTTCTTC. This codes for CASSRMIYNEQFF.

This chain uses TRBV7-9 with TRBJ1-6; a weak D match, TRBD1 (5 bases). Germline V gene sequence: CDR1 SEHNR, CDR2 FQNEAQ (reference sequence). Trimming left V 0 bases short and J 4 bases short, with 10 bases between. The CDR3 is 16 residues long. The chain's CDR3 is CASSLAETEYNSPLHF. CDR3 sequence (DNA): TGTGCCAGCAGCTTAGCCGAGACAGAGTATAATTCACCCCTCCACTTT. The entire variable domain, with the rest obtained from reference TRBV7-9 and TRBJ1-6, is as follows: DTGVSQNPRHKITKRGQNVTFRCDPISEHNRLYWYRQTLGQGPEFLTYFQNEAQLEKSRLLSDRFSAERPKGSFSTLEIQRTEQGDSAMYLCASSLAETEYNSPLHFGNGTRLTVT.

This clone was counted a single time. This chain links TRBV6-5 with TRBJ1-4; TRBD1 is a possible D gene (6 bases). Germline loops: CDR1 MNHEY, CDR2 SVGAGI. The CDR3 consists of 11 residues. V gave up 9 bases and J gave up 7 bases, with 9 bases separating them. The CDR3 sequence is CASLRGEKLFF. The CDR3 DNA is TGTGCCAGTCTCAGGGGTGAAAAACTGTTTTTT.

V gene TRBV7-2 combines with J gene TRBJ2-1; D not certain. V shed 1 base and J shed 4 bases, with 8 bases lying between them. There are 14 residues in the CDR3. Germline CDR1 and CDR2: SGHTA and FQGNSA. The CDR3 is CASSLDPGYNEQFF. In DNA form, the CDR3 reads TGTGCCAGCAGCTTAGACCCCGGATACAATGAGCAGTTCTTC.